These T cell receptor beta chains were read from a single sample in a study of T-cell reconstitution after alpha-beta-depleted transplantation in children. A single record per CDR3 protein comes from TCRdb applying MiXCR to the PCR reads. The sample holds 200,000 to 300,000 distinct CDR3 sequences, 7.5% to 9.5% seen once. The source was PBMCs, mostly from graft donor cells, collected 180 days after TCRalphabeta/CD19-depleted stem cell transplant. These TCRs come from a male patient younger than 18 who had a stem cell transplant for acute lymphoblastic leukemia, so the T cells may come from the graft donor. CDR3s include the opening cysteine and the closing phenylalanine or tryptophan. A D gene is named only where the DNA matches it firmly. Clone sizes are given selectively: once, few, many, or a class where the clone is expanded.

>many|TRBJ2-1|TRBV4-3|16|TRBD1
CASSQVLSQGSNEQFF
TGCGCCAGCAGCCAAGTATTATCACAGGGGAGTAATGAGCAGTTCTTC
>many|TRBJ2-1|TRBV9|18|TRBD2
CASSVTSGGAVWPNEQFF
TGTGCCAGCAGCGTAACTAGCGGGGGGGCAGTCTGGCCCAATGAGCAGTTCTTC
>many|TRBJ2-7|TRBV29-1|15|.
CSVAQPETGSYEQYF
TGCAGCGTTGCACAGCCCGAGACAGGCTCCTACGAGCAGTACTTC
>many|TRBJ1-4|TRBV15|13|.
CATSLPSNEKLFF
TGTGCCACCAGCCTCCCTTCAAATGAAAAACTGTTTTTT
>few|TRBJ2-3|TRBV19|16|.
CASTSGRFPSTDTQYF
TGTGCCAGTACATCCGGGCGATTCCCTAGCACAGATACGCAGTATTTT
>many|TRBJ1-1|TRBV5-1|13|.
CASSFGQNTEAFF
TGCGCCAGCAGCTTCGGTCAGAACACTGAAGCTTTCTTT
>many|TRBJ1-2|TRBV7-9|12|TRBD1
CASSDGTAGYTF
TGTGCCAGCAGCGATGGGACAGCCGGCTACACCTTC
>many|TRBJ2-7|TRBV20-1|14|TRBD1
CSARRQGDGNEQYF
TGCAGTGCTAGGCGACAGGGTGATGGCAACGAGCAGTACTTC
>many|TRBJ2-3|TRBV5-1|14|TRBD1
CASSLTGVPDTQYF
TGCGCCAGCAGCTTGACAGGGGTCCCAGATACGCAGTATTTT
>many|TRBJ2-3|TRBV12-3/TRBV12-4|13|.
CASSLGGVDTQYF
TGTGCCAGCAGTTTAGGAGGAGTAGATACGCAGTATTTT
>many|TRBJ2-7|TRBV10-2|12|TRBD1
CASSRTGVEQYF
TGCGCCAGCAGCCGGACAGGGGTCGAGCAGTACTTC
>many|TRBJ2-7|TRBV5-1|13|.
CASSPGRPYEQYF
TGCGCCAGCAGCCCTGGACGGCCCTACGAGCAGTACTTC
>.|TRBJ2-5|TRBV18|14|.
CASSPFFGQETQYF
TGTGCCAGCTCACCGTTTTTCGGTCAAGAGACCCAGTACTTC
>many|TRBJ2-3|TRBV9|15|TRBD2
CASNDPGLATDTQYF
TGTGCCAGCAACGACCCGGGACTAGCCACAGATACGCAGTATTTT
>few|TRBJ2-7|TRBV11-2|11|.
CASTTGYEQYF
TGTGCCAGCACCACAGGCTACGAGCAGTACTTC
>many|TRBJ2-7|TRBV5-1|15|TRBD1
CASSYGTGFPYEQYF
TGCGCCAGCAGTTACGGGACAGGGTTCCCCTACGAGCAGTACTTC
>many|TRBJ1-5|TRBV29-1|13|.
CSAEWGPNQPQHF
TGCAGCGCCGAATGGGGGCCCAATCAGCCCCAGCATTTT
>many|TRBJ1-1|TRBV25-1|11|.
CASSENLRAFF
TGTGCCAGCAGTGAAAACCTCAGAGCTTTCTTT
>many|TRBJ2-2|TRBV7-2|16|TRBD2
CASSRTSGRVLGELFF
TGTGCCAGCAGCAGAACTAGCGGGAGGGTCCTGGGGGAGCTGTTTTTT
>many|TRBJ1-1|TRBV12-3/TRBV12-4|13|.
CASTLRTVGEAFF
TGTGCCAGCACCTTAAGGACGGTGGGTGAAGCTTTCTTT
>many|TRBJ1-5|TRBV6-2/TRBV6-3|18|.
CASSYARTGTRVNQPQHF
TGTGCCAGCAGTTACGCCCGGACGGGAACTCGGGTCAATCAGCCCCAGCATTTT
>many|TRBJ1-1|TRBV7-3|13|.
CASSPRLHSEAFF
TGTGCCAGCAGCCCCCGGCTCCACAGTGAAGCTTTCTTT
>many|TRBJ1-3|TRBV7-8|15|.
CASSPQGWDVNTIYF
TGTGCCAGCAGCCCCCAGGGTTGGGATGTAAACACCATATATTTT
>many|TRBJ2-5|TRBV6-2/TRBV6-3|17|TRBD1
CASSYPAGTGRRETQYF
TGTGCCAGCAGTTACCCCGCCGGGACAGGGCGGCGAGAGACCCAGTACTTC
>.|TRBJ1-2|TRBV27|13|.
CASSSRGGYGYTF
TGTGCCAGCAGTTCAAGGGGAGGCTATGGCTACACCTTC
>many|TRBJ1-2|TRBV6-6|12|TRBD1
CASSGQGASYTF
TGTGCCAGCAGTGGACAGGGGGCGAGCTACACCTTC
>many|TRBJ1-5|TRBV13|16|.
CASSARGENSNQPQHF
TGTGCCAGCAGCGCCCGTGGAGAAAATAGCAATCAGCCCCAGCATTTT
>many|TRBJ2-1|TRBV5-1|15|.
CASGSGTPHYNEQFF
TGCGCCAGCGGGTCCGGGACTCCTCATTACAATGAGCAGTTCTTC
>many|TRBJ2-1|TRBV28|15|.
CASSRSSPSYNEQFF
TGTGCCAGCAGCCGCTCGTCCCCCTCCTACAATGAGCAGTTCTTC
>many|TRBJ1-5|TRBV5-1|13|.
CASSFNSNQPQHF
TGCGCCAGCAGCTTTAATAGCAATCAGCCCCAGCATTTT
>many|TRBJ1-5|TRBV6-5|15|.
CASTPIGLGNQPQHF
TGTGCCAGCACCCCCATTGGTCTAGGGAATCAGCCCCAGCATTTT
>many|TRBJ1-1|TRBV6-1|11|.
CASSRLAEAFF
TGTGCCAGCAGCCGCCTCGCTGAAGCTTTCTTT
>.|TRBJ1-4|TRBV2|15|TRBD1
CASSAPTGPNEKLFF
TGTGCCAGCAGTGCACCGACAGGGCCAAATGAAAAACTGTTTTTT
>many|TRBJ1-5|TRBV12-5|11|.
CASGLDQPQHF
TGTGCTAGTGGTTTAGATCAGCCCCAGCATTTT
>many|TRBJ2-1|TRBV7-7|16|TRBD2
CASSLDLLAGGKEQFF
TGTGCTAGCAGCTTAGATTTGCTAGCGGGAGGGAAGGAGCAGTTCTTC
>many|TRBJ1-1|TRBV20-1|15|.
CSAPRAQTLRTEAFF
TGCAGTGCTCCCCGGGCCCAGACCTTGAGAACTGAAGCTTTCTTT
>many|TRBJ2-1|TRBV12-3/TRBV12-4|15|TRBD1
CASSYRLTGYNEQFF
TGTGCCAGCAGTTATAGACTGACAGGGTACAATGAGCAGTTCTTC
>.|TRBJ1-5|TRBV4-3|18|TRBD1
CASSQAPGQSYSNQPQHF
TGCGCCAGCAGCCAAGCCCCGGGACAGTCATATAGCAATCAGCCCCAGCATTTT
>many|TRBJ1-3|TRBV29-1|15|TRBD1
CSVEVLGQGGNTIYF
TGCAGCGTTGAAGTTCTGGGACAGGGGGGAAACACCATATATTTT
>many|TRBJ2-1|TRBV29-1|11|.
CSVEYYNEQFF
TGCAGCGTCGAGTATTACAATGAGCAGTTCTTC
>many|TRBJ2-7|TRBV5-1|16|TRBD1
CASSLGTGTGNYEQYF
TGCGCCAGCAGCTTGGGTACCGGGACAGGGAACTACGAGCAGTACTTC
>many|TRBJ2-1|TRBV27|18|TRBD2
CASNLKPRLAGGYNEQFF
TGTGCCAGCAACCTAAAGCCTAGACTAGCGGGGGGATACAATGAGCAGTTCTTC
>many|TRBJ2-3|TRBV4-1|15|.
CASSPSRASTDTQYF
TGCGCCAGCAGCCCCTCGAGGGCGAGCACAGATACGCAGTATTTT